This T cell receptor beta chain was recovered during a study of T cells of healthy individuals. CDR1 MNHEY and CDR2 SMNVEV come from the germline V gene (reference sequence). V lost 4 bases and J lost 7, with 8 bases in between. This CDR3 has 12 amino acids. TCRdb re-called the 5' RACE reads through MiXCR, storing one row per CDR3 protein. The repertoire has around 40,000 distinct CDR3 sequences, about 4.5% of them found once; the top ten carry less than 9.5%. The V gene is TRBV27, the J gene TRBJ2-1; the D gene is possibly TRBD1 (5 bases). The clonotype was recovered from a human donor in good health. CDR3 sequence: CASSYGANEQFF. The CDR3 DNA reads TGTGCCAGCAGTTATGGGGCAAATGAGCAGTTCTTC.